Following are 12 T cell receptor beta chains from one sample sequenced in a study of T cells in localized non-small cell lung cancer. Only in-frame clones appear in the TCRdb table, and some are missing; sequencing was by immunoSEQ multiplex PCR. This table has over 1,200 clones, roughly 28% appearing once. Sequenced here: normal lung tissue next to the tumor, sampled before any cancer treatment. These receptors came from a man aged 40 to 70 with stage I lung adenocarcinoma.

The rearrangement uses TRBV29-1 and TRBJ2-1; 8 bases line up with TRBD2. The CDR3 has 15 amino acids. Germline V gives CDR1 SQVTM, CDR2 ANQGSEA. J gave up 8 bases and V 3 bases, and 12 bases lay outside the gene matches. CDR3 nucleotide sequence: TGCAGCGTTGAGCCCCCCAGCGGGAGTTTCGATGAGCAGTTCTTC. This encodes CSVEPPSGSFDEQFF.

About this clone: One end of the junction fails to match germline, which may point to a read error. The chain couples TRBV6-8 to TRBJ2-7; D tentatively reads TRBD1 or TRBD2 (5 bases each). The CDR3 sequence is 15 residues long. The germline V gene has CDR1 MNHGY and CDR2 SAAAGT. The CDR3, as DNA: TGTGCCATCAGTTCCGGGACCGCGGAGTTGGGGTGGCAGTACTTC. As protein: CAISSGTAELGWQYF.

Judged by abundance, this clone is medium-sized. The V and J genes are TRBV6-8 and TRBJ2-2; D gene uncertain. V lost 5 bases and J 0 bases, leaving 4 bases between the germline ends. This CDR3 has 13 residues. In germline, CDR1 is MNHGY, CDR2 SAAAGT. CDR3 sequence (DNA): TGTGCCAGCAGTGCAGCGAACACCGGGGAGCTGTTTTTT. Its protein product is CASSAANTGELFF.

This sequence joins TRBV29-1 and TRBJ2-7; D not resolved. Germline loops: CDR1 SQVTM, CDR2 ANQGSEA. The CDR3 has 12 amino acids. V lost 0 bases to trimming and J lost 5 bases, with 8 bases between them. The CDR3 bases are TGCAGCGTTGAAGACGGAACCAACGAGCAGTACTTC. Translating it yields CSVEDGTNEQYF.

This chain connects TRBV28 to TRBJ1-2; the D gene is possibly TRBD1 (6 bases). The CDR3 is made up of 13 amino acids. Trimming shortened V by 6 bases and J by 7 bases, and 15 bases separated the two germline ends. Germline values: CDR1 MDHEN, CDR2 SYDVKM. CDR3 residues: CASRSTGIGGYTF. The CDR3 DNA sequence: TGTGCCAGCAGAAGCACAGGGATTGGTGGCTACACCTTC.

A few counts support this clone. The chain recombines TRBV9 with TRBJ1-5; possible D gene TRBD1, 6 bases. The CDR3 has 13 amino acids. With 5 bases removed from V and 4 bases from J, the gap between germline ends came to 10 bases. Germline V CDR1 and CDR2: SGDLS, YYNGEE. The chain's CDR3 is CASSGTPNQPQHF. The CDR3 DNA reads as TGTGCCAGCAGTGGGACACCTAATCAGCCCCAGCATTTT.

This clone has a handful of counts. The V call is TRBV4-1, the J call TRBJ2-1, with TRBD1 identical over 8 bases. The ends lost 0 bases at V and 8 bases at J; junction bases unmatched: 6. The CDR3 extends over 15 amino acids. Germline loops: CDR1 MGHRA, CDR2 YSYEKL. Here the CDR3 reads CASSQDTTGVDEQFF. In DNA form, the CDR3 reads TGCGCCAGCAGCCAAGATACGACAGGGGTGGATGAGCAGTTCTTC.

This clone turned up a few times. This chain uses TRBV6-8 with TRBJ1-5; no clear D gene. The CDR3 contains 13 residues. CDR1 is MNHGY and CDR2 is SAAAGT in the germline V gene. Trimming pared 0 bases from V and 5 bases from J, leaving 5 bases between. The CDR3 region is CASSYSVDQPQHF. The CDR3 DNA reads TGTGCCAGCAGTTACTCGGTGGATCAGCCCCAGCATTTT.

The chain employs TRBV6-8 and TRBJ2-2; D might be TRBD2 (6 bases). Per the germline V gene, CDR1 is MNHGY and CDR2 is SAAAGT. V lost 7 bases and J lost 7, with 16 bases in between. The CDR3 extends over 14 amino acids. In DNA, the CDR3 is TGTGCCAGCAACCTGGGGGGTTACAGCGGGGAGCTGTTTTTT. This codes for CASNLGGYSGELFF.

This sequence joins TRBV18 and TRBJ1-4; 10 bases fit TRBD1. The CDR3 extends over 14 amino acids. CDR1 and CDR2 from the germline V gene are KGHSH and LQKENI. Trimming cost V 3 bases and J 6 bases; bases outside gene matches: 1. The CDR3: CASSPGQGDEKLFF. The CDR3 bases are TGTGCCAGCTCACCCGGACAGGGGGATGAAAAACTGTTTTTT. The full variable domain, its missing parts supplied by reference TRBV18 and TRBJ1-4, is NAGVMQNPRHLVRRRGQEARLRCSPMKGHSHVYWYRQLPEEGLKFMVYLQKENIIDESGMPKERFSAEFPKEGPSILRIQQVVRGDSAAYFCASSPGQGDEKLFFGSGTQLSVL.

The chain links TRBV6-8 to TRBJ2-2, with TRBD2 matching 16 bases. V trimming: 5 bases; J trimming: 0 bases; junction bases outside the gene matches: 6. The germline gives CDR1 MNHGY, CDR2 SAAAGT. This CDR3 comprises 19 residues. The CDR3 here is CASSEGLAGGFANTGELFF. The CDR3 DNA is TGTGCCAGCAGTGAGGGACTAGCGGGAGGGTTCGCGAACACCGGGGAGCTGTTTTTT.

This clone showed up just a few times. The rearrangement links TRBV9 to TRBJ1-3, with D possibly being TRBD1 (5 bases). Germline V gene sequence: CDR1 SGDLS, CDR2 YYNGEE. There are 14 residues in the CDR3. V lost 6 bases and J lost 2, with 12 bases in between. CDR3 protein: CASTPGGAGNTIYF. The CDR3 region has the DNA TGTGCCAGCACCCCCGGGGGGGCTGGAAACACCATATATTTT.